These 32 T cell receptor beta chains came from one sample sequenced in a study of T cells in tumors after PD-1 blockade. Generated by immunoSEQ multiplex PCR, the TCRdb table keeps only in-frame clones and is missing some. The sample lists approximately 47,000 clones, roughly three quarters occurring once. The material sequenced was PBMCs, taken before anti-PD-1 therapy. These receptors were collected from a human donor with advanced basal cell or squamous cell carcinoma (not recorded which).

The rearrangement uses TRBV4-1 and TRBJ1-2; the match to TRBD1 covers 7 bases. The CDR3 has 15 residues. Germline values: CDR1 MGHRA, CDR2 YSYEKL. Germline trimming cut 5 bases from V and 4 bases from J; bases unmatched to any gene: 10. CDR3: CASSKVPGQSYGYTF. The CDR3 region has the DNA TGCGCCAGCAGCAAAGTCCCGGGACAGTCCTATGGCTACACCTTC.

In DNA, the CDR3 is TGTGCCAGCAGCTCGACGACAGGGGGGAGCTCTGGGGCCAACGTCCTGACTTTC. Protein product: CASSSTTGGSSGANVLTF. The V gene is TRBV11-2, the J gene TRBJ2-6; 9 nucleotides agree with TRBD1. Germline CDR1 SGHAT, CDR2 FQNNGV. With V trimmed by 4 bases and J by 0 bases, 7 bases remained unmatched. The CDR3 runs 18 residues.

This clone appeared a few times. This chain connects TRBV12-3 or TRBV12-4 to TRBJ1-6; tentative D call: TRBD1 (6 bases). The germline V and J ends were trimmed by 6 bases and 14 bases, with 8 bases remaining between them. The CDR3 is made up of 10 amino acids. The CDR3 reads CASRGTTLHF. The CDR3 nucleotides read TGTGCCAGCAGAGGGACAACCCTCCACTTT.

The rearrangement links TRBV12-3 or TRBV12-4 to TRBJ2-7; TRBD1 aligns across 8 bases. V dropped 6 bases and J dropped 4; count of bases not matched to a gene: 5. The CDR3 totals 13 residues. The CDR3 here is CASRWTGTYEQYF. CDR3 sequence (DNA): TGTGCCAGCAGGTGGACAGGGACTTACGAGCAGTACTTC.

J is TRBJ2-2 and V is TRBV19; TRBD1 aligns across 7 bases. CDR1 and CDR2 (germline): LNHDA, SQIVND (reference sequence). This CDR3 region has 13 residues. The junction had 2 bases not matched to a gene; V was cut back by 4 bases and J by 6 bases. The CDR3 loop is CASSRQGPGELFF. The CDR3 nucleotides read TGTGCCAGTAGTAGACAGGGTCCCGGGGAGCTGTTTTTT.

The V and J genes are TRBV7-9 and TRBJ1-1, with D unresolved. The CDR3 is made up of 14 amino acids. Per germline, CDR1 SEHNR and CDR2 FQNEAQ (reference sequence). V lost 5 bases, J lost 1 base, and 11 bases lay in between. CDR3 DNA sequence: TGTGCCAGCAGCCCAGCGCACGGGAACACTGAAGCTTTCTTT. Amino acids: CASSPAHGNTEAFF.

The chain recombines TRBV5-1 with TRBJ2-5; TRBD1 aligns across 7 bases. CDR1 and CDR2 from the germline V gene are SGHRS and YFSETQ. The V segment lost 5 bases and the J segment 1 base; nucleotides outside the gene matches: 11. The CDR3 is 16 amino acids. Here the CDR3 DNA reads TGCGCCAGCAGTCTCGGGGCAGGGGGATTCCAAGAGACCCAGTACTTC. As protein: CASSLGAGGFQETQYF.

This clone was detected once. The gene calls are TRBV29-1 and TRBJ2-7; 9 nucleotides match TRBD1. Per germline, CDR1 SQVTM and CDR2 ANQGSEA. The V segment lost 4 bases and the J segment 0 bases; nucleotides outside the gene matches: 4. This CDR3 has 14 residues. The CDR3 here is CSVGPGQGSYEQYF. The CDR3 DNA is TGCAGCGTTGGACCGGGACAGGGCTCCTACGAGCAGTACTTC.

This chain links TRBV18 with TRBJ2-5; D remains unclear. Looked up from germline, CDR1 is KGHSH and CDR2 is LQKENI. V was pared by 0 bases and J by 4 bases, with 9 bases between. The CDR3 length is 14 residues. CDR3 amino acids: CASSPPSQRETQYF. DNA for the CDR3: TGTGCCAGCTCACCACCTTCTCAGCGAGAGACCCAGTACTTC.

The chain uses TRBV29-1 and TRBJ1-2, with D possibly matching TRBD1 (6 bases). This CDR3 contains 11 residues. Germline CDR1 is SQVTM and CDR2 is ANQGSEA. Trimming took off 5 bases at V and 6 bases at J, with 10 bases between the two ends. In DNA form, the CDR3 reads TGCAGCGTTCTCAGGGACAATGGCTACACCTTC. Translating gives CSVLRDNGYTF.

As for this clone: Compared with germline, one end of the junction differs, possibly owing to a read error. The chain combines TRBV6-4 with TRBJ2-3; 10 bases map to TRBD2. The germline CDR1 and CDR2 sequences are MRHNA and SNTAGT. There are 16 residues in the CDR3. The DNA of the CDR3 is TGTACCAGCAGTGACTCAGCGGGGGGGCCGTCGGATACGCAGTATTTT. This codes for CTSSDSAGGPSDTQYF.

This chain uses TRBV5-6 with TRBJ1-5; 9 bases fit TRBD1. V lost 4 bases, J lost 2 bases, and 1 base stayed unmatched. Germline V gene sequence: CDR1 SGHDT, CDR2 YYEEEE. The CDR3 is 14 residues long. The CDR3 DNA reads as TGTGCCAGCAGCGGGGACAGGGGCAATCAGCCCCAGCATTTT. Protein product: CASSGDRGNQPQHF.

Note on this clone: The same CDR3 arises from other DNA sequences in this sample as well. This chain links TRBV5-1 with TRBJ2-1; D gene ambiguous. V was shortened by 1 base and J by 0 bases, with 8 bases between the two germline ends. Germline CDR1 reads SGHRS; CDR2 reads YFSETQ. The CDR3 has 15 residues. Here the CDR3 reads CASSLITSSYNEQFF. DNA for the CDR3: TGCGCCAGCAGCTTGATAACGAGCTCCTACAATGAGCAGTTCTTC.

This rearrangement joins TRBV5-1 to TRBJ1-5; unclear D gene. Trimming left V 0 bases short and J 6 bases short, with 10 bases between. This CDR3 has 14 amino acids. Germline assignment: CDR1 SGHRS and CDR2 YFSETQ. In nucleotides, the CDR3 is TGCGCCAGCAGCTTGGGGGAGTCCGGTCAGCCCCAGCATTTT. It specifies CASSLGESGQPQHF.

The rearrangement joins TRBV5-4 to TRBJ2-2, with D unclear. Germline V lookup: CDR1 SGHNT, CDR2 YYREEE (reference sequence). V lost 2 bases and J lost 2, with 1 base in between. CDR3 length: 12 residues. DNA for the CDR3: TGTGCCAGCAGCTTTAACACCGGGGAGCTGTTTTTT. This gives the protein CASSFNTGELFF.

V and J are TRBV7-9 and TRBJ2-1; 9 nucleotides line up with TRBD2. Trimming took 1 base from V and 8 from J; bases not matched to a gene: 6. CDR3 size: 15 residues. Germline V gene lookup returns CDR1 SEHNR and CDR2 FQNEAQ (reference sequence). The CDR3 coding sequence is TGTGCCAGCAGCTTAGACGCTAGCGGGATTGATGAGCAGTTCTTC. Its protein is CASSLDASGIDEQFF.

The chain has TRBV7-9 and TRBJ1-3, with D maybe TRBD1 (6 bases). This CDR3 comprises 14 residues. V dropped 5 bases and J dropped 0 bases, with 8 bases sitting between them. Germline V gives CDR1 SEHNR, CDR2 FQNEAQ (reference sequence). CDR3 nucleotides: TGTGCCAGCAGCGGGGGCCCCTCTGGAAACACCATATATTTT. The encoded protein is CASSGGPSGNTIYF.

The chain recombines TRBV5-1 with TRBJ2-1; TRBD2 matches 8 bases. V lost 0 bases, J lost 7 bases, and 3 bases stayed unmatched. The CDR3 length is 14 residues. Germline V gene data show CDR1 as SGHRS and CDR2 as YFSETQ. The CDR3 DNA sequence: TGCGCCAGCAGCTTGGCGGGGGGGACGAATGAGCAGTTCTTC. Translation gives CASSLAGGTNEQFF.

This clone has only a few counts. This chain connects TRBV19 to TRBJ2-1, with a weak D call TRBD1 (6 bases). Germline assignment: CDR1 LNHDA and CDR2 SQIVND (reference sequence). The length of the CDR3 is 16 residues. Between the trimmed V and J ends, which lost 2 bases and 10 bases, there was a span of 21 bases. CDR3 amino acids: CASSIYRTDSYLEQFF. CDR3 coding DNA: TGTGCCAGTAGTATATATCGGACAGACTCCTACTTAGAGCAGTTCTTC.

V usage is TRBV25-1 and J usage is TRBJ1-1; tentative D call: TRBD1 (6 bases). The CDR3 loop spans 13 amino acids. Trimming stripped 4 bases from V and 3 bases from J, with 9 bases between. Per germline, CDR1 MGHDK and CDR2 SYGVNS. The CDR3 is CASSVDSYTEAFF. The CDR3 coding sequence is TGTGCCAGCAGTGTGGACAGCTACACTGAAGCTTTCTTT. The variable domain in full, completed from reference TRBV25-1 and TRBJ1-1, reads EADIYQTPRYLVIGTGKKITLECSQTMGHDKMYWYQQDPGMELHLIHYSYGVNSTEKGDLSSESTVSRIRTEHFPLTLESARPSHTSQYLCASSVDSYTEAFFGQGTRLTVV.

This clone was detected only a few times. The chain recombines TRBV29-1 with TRBJ2-1, with 8 bases that match TRBD1. The germline V gene encodes CDR1 SQVTM and CDR2 ANQGSEA. The CDR3 is 13 amino acids. DNA for the CDR3: TGCAGTACCACAGGGGGGAACTACAATGAGCAGTTCTTC. It yields the protein CSTTGGNYNEQFF.

In its sample, this clone was seen a few times. The chain has TRBV7-9 and TRBJ1-2; no reliable D call. Trimming cost V 5 bases and J 2 bases, with 9 bases left between them. CDR1 is SEHNR and CDR2 is FQNEAQ in the germline V gene (reference sequence). This CDR3 comprises 13 residues. The CDR3 spells CASSLDGNYGYTF. Written as DNA, the CDR3 is TGTGCCAGCAGCCTCGATGGGAACTATGGCTACACCTTC.

V gene TRBV5-1 combines with J gene TRBJ1-5; TRBD1 matches at 8 bases. The CDR3 is made up of 15 amino acids. CDR1 is SGHRS and CDR2 is YFSETQ in the germline V gene. V gave up 0 bases and J gave up 5 bases; unmatched junction bases: 4. CDR3: CASSLGTGNDQPQHF. For the CDR3, the DNA is TGCGCCAGCAGCTTGGGGACAGGGAATGATCAGCCCCAGCATTTT.

This clone was picked up one time. V and J are TRBV5-4 and TRBJ2-2, with D possibly TRBD1 on 5 matching bases. The germline V gene encodes CDR1 SGHNT and CDR2 YYREEE (reference sequence). The V end lost 2 bases, the J end lost 4 bases, and 15 bases lay between the germline ends. The CDR3 is 16 amino acids. CDR3 DNA sequence: TGTGCCAGCAGCTTCCGACAGACACGAGGCACCGGGGAGCTGTTTTTT. Translating gives CASSFRQTRGTGELFF.

The chain employs TRBV19 and TRBJ2-7; TRBD1 matches at 9 bases. The J segment lost 4 bases and the V segment lost 4 bases, leaving 8 bases of the junction unmatched. The CDR3 consists of 15 residues. The germline gives CDR1 LNHDA, CDR2 SQIVND (reference sequence). The DNA for the CDR3 is TGTGCCAGTAGTACAGGGGGACAGGGTCGATACGAGCAGTACTTC. Its protein is CASSTGGQGRYEQYF.

This clone was seen a few times. V usage is TRBV6-5 and J usage is TRBJ1-4, with D possibly being TRBD1 (6 bases). The CDR3 is 14 residues long. Germline CDR1 MNHEY, CDR2 SVGAGI. V shed 4 bases and J shed 2 bases, with 8 bases lying between them. The CDR3 region is CASSSRGTNEKLFF. CDR3 nucleotide sequence: TGTGCCAGCAGTTCGAGGGGGACTAATGAAAAACTGTTTTTT.

V gene TRBV5-1 combines with J gene TRBJ2-5; maybe TRBD1 (7 bases). The germline gives CDR1 SGHRS, CDR2 YFSETQ. The CDR3 is 13 residues long. Between the trimmed V and J ends, which lost 5 bases and 5 bases, there was a span of 13 bases. The CDR3 nucleotides read TGCGCCAGCAGGGCAGGGGGAGGTGAGACCCAGTACTTC. It yields the protein CASRAGGGETQYF.

The genes are TRBV6-5 and TRBJ1-2; D possibly corresponds to TRBD1 (6 bases). The CDR3 length is 15 residues. Germline CDR1 and CDR2: MNHEY and SVGAGI. Between the trimmed V and J ends, which lost 5 bases and 7 bases, there was a span of 20 bases. Here the CDR3 DNA reads TGTGCCAGCAGTCCTGACTTCACAGGGAGTGGTGGCTACACCTTC. Its protein is CASSPDFTGSGGYTF.

V and J are TRBV5-4 and TRBJ1-2; 8 positions agree with TRBD1. The CDR3 extends over 14 amino acids. CDR1 and CDR2 (germline): SGHNT, YYREEE (reference sequence). With V trimmed by 0 bases and J by 2 bases, 0 bases remained unmatched. The CDR3 sequence: CASSLDRGNYGYTF. In DNA form, the CDR3 reads TGTGCCAGCAGCTTGGACAGGGGGAACTATGGCTACACCTTC.

CDR3 sequence reads: CASTIPGATNNEQFF. CDR3 DNA sequence: TGTGCCAGCACTATACCGGGAGCTACAAACAATGAGCAGTTCTTC. The chain links TRBV19 to TRBJ2-1; weak D call: TRBD2 (6 bases). The V and J ends lost 9 bases and 5 bases respectively, with 20 bases between them. The CDR3 runs 15 residues. Germline CDR1 is LNHDA and CDR2 is SQIVND (reference sequence).

The genes are TRBV13 and TRBJ2-1; unclear D gene. CDR1 and CDR2 (germline): PRHDT, FYEKMQ (reference sequence). Deletions cut 5 bases from V and 15 bases from J, with 20 bases between. This CDR3 spans 13 amino acids. For the CDR3, the DNA is TGTGCCAGCAGCGAGTATCAGAAGAGGTGGCTGTTCTTC. Translating gives CASSEYQKRWLFF.

This clone was picked up a small number of times. The chain carries TRBV5-8 and TRBJ1-5, with D perhaps matching TRBD1 (5 bases). There are 19 residues in the CDR3. The germline V and J ends were trimmed by 2 bases and 7 bases, with 28 bases remaining between them. CDR1 and CDR2 from the germline V gene are SGHTS and YDEGEE. CDR3 sequence reads: CASSFASDPGKYVEQPQHF. The CDR3 coding sequence is TGTGCCAGCAGCTTCGCCAGTGACCCAGGGAAATACGTGGAGCAGCCCCAGCATTTT.